Each of the 15 T cell receptor beta chains below was sequenced from the same sample in a study of blood T cells in healthy people across ages (dated by TCRdb to between 2014 and 2017). Libraries came from 5' RACE. Sequencing was performed on an Illumina HiSeq 2500. A second PCR of roughly 6 to 11 cycles was run with a J-beta primer mix and a sample-barcoded 5' primer. The public reads were quality trimmed at Q25 with fastp and then assembled into clones with MiXCR by TCRdb, keeping productive beta chains. Each CDR3 protein appears once, grouped with its most common genes and DNA. The sample has around 520,000 distinct CDR3 sequences on record, about 29% of them singletons. The top ten clones comprise about 3.9% of the sample. Another study also made use of these data, one on T cells of mothers and their children.

The sample consisted of blood. The receptors here all came from a boy between 2 and 15 years old in good health.

The chain combines TRBV20-1 with TRBJ2-7; D not certain. V was clipped by 0 bases and J by 0 bases, with 12 bases between them. The CDR3 consists of 15 residues. Germline V CDR1 and CDR2: DFQATT, SNEGSKA (reference sequence). The DNA for the CDR3 is TGCAGTGCTAGAGATCTCCTACAGAGCTCCTACGAGCAGTACTTC. As protein: CSARDLLQSSYEQYF.

The gene calls are TRBV3-1 and TRBJ1-3; no firm D call. With 2 bases removed from V and 2 bases from J, the gap between germline ends came to 4 bases. The CDR3 runs 13 residues. Germline V lookup: CDR1 LGHDT, CDR2 YNNKEL (reference sequence). The CDR3 coding sequence is TGTGCCAGCAGCCAAAGGCCTGGAAACACCATATATTTT. Protein sequence: CASSQRPGNTIYF.

V usage is TRBV5-1 and J usage is TRBJ2-3, with TRBD2 matching 12 bases. CDR3 length: 17 residues. The ends lost 3 bases at V and 6 bases at J; junction bases unmatched: 11. The germline V gene encodes CDR1 SGHRS and CDR2 YFSETQ. The CDR3 nucleotides are TGCGCCAGCAGCTCCTCAACTAGCGGGGGGTTTCAGGATACGCAGTATTTT. Translated: CASSSSTSGGFQDTQYF.

The chain links TRBV2 to TRBJ1-4; D is possibly TRBD1 (5 bases). The CDR3 totals 15 residues. Trimming removed 0 bases at V and 7 bases at J, with 12 bases between. The germline CDR1 and CDR2 sequences are SNHLY and FYNNEI. The CDR3 is CASSEAAGRIEKLFF. The CDR3 DNA reads as TGTGCCAGCAGTGAAGCTGCGGGACGGATTGAAAAACTGTTTTTT.

The chain is built from TRBV10-2 and TRBJ2-3; D perhaps matches TRBD2 (6 bases). Germline CDR1 and CDR2: WSHSY and SAAADI. Trimming stripped 8 bases from V and 4 bases from J, with 13 bases between. CDR3 length: 13 amino acids. The CDR3 nucleotides are TGCGCCAGCGCAGCAGGGAGGCCAGATACGCAGTATTTT. Its protein is CASAAGRPDTQYF.

This clonotype was recorded a few times. This chain uses TRBV5-1 with TRBJ2-5; no definite D call. The J call is doubtful: the DNA matches TRBJ2-7 better. Germline loops: CDR1 SGHRS, CDR2 YFSETQ. This CDR3 has 13 amino acids. The CDR3 sequence: CASSEGPSYEQYF. For the CDR3, the DNA is TGCGCCAGCAGCGAAGGACCGTCCTACGAGCAGTACTTC.

To note about this clonotype: The junction and the germline gene differ at one end; a read error may be behind it. The rearrangement joins TRBV3-1 to TRBJ2-5; tentatively, D is TRBD1 (6 bases). Germline values: CDR1 LGHDT, CDR2 YNNKEL (reference sequence). This CDR3 comprises 15 residues. CDR3 DNA sequence: TGTGCCAGCAGCCAATATACAGGGTACCAAGGGACCCAGTACTTC. Translation: CASSQYTGYQGTQYF.

This clonotype showed up just a few times. The chain couples TRBV11-1 to TRBJ2-5; TRBD1 is a possible D gene (6 bases). Between the trimmed V and J ends, which lost 5 bases and 6 bases, there was a span of 13 bases. Germline V lookup: CDR1 SGHAT, CDR2 FQDESV (reference sequence). CDR3 size: 13 residues. The CDR3 protein is CASSTRDKKTQYF. The CDR3 region has the DNA TGTGCCAGCAGCACTCGGGACAAAAAGACCCAGTACTTC.

The CDR3 spells CATTGDGLDGYTF. The CDR3 DNA sequence: TGTGCCACCACCGGAGACGGGTTGGATGGCTACACCTTC. V gene TRBV24-1 combines with J gene TRBJ1-2; D is uncertain. The V end was cut by 8 bases, the J end by 6 bases, with 15 bases between. This CDR3 spans 13 amino acids. The V gene's germline CDR1 is KGHDR and CDR2 SFDVKD.

As regards this clonotype: One end of the junction does not line up with germline, which may come from a read error. This chain uses TRBV7-9 with TRBJ2-1, with 9 bases that match TRBD1. Germline V gives CDR1 SEHNR, CDR2 FQNEAQ (reference sequence). The CDR3 runs to 17 residues. The CDR3 region has the DNA TGTGCCAGCAGCTTATCTCGACAGGGGGGTGGTTACAATGGGCAGTTCTTC. Translating it yields CASSLSRQGGGYNGQFF.

The rearrangement uses TRBV3-1 and TRBJ1-6; 12 nucleotides match TRBD1. Germline trimming cut 4 bases from V and 10 bases from J; bases unmatched to any gene: 8. The CDR3 extends over 16 amino acids. Germline CDR1 LGHDT, CDR2 YNNKEL (reference sequence). This CDR3 reads CASSPRDRGLESPLHF. The CDR3 DNA sequence: TGTGCCAGCAGCCCCCGGGACAGGGGGCTCGAATCACCCCTCCACTTT.

CDR3 sequence: CASSRTGEYEQYF. Here the CDR3 DNA reads TGTGCCAGCAGTCGGACAGGGGAGTACGAGCAGTACTTC. The chain joins TRBV5-5 to TRBJ2-7, with 9 bases that match TRBD1. This CDR3 region has 13 residues. Germline assignment: CDR1 SGHKS and CDR2 YYEKEE (reference sequence). Trimming cost V 5 bases and J 4 bases; bases outside gene matches: 4.

This clonotype turned up a few times. The chain joins TRBV6-6 to TRBJ1-2; 8 bases are shared with TRBD1. There are 14 residues in the CDR3. Germline assignment: CDR1 MNHNY and CDR2 SVGAGI (reference sequence). J was trimmed by 7 bases and V by 4 bases; bases with no gene match: 8. The CDR3 DNA reads as TGTGCCAGCAGTTGGCCGGACAGGGCGGGTGGCTACACCTTC. Translating it yields CASSWPDRAGGYTF.

The CDR3 sequence: CASRPRGVYEQYF. CDR3 DNA sequence: TGTGCCAGCCGGCCAAGGGGGGTTTACGAGCAGTACTTC. The V call is TRBV2, the J call TRBJ2-7; D may match TRBD1 or TRBD2 (6 bases each). The CDR3 length is 13 residues. From germline, CDR1 is SNHLY and CDR2 FYNNEI. The ends were cut back, 8 bases at V and 4 bases at J, with 15 bases in the middle.

This clonotype appeared a few times. This chain joins TRBV6-1 and TRBJ2-2; 12 positions agree with TRBD2. The germline gives CDR1 MNHNS, CDR2 SASEGT. The CDR3 is 20 residues long. Trimming removed 6 bases from V and 0 bases from J; junction bases left unmatched: 14. The CDR3 sequence: CASSRPGLAGYKSNTGELFF. The CDR3 bases are TGTGCCAGCAGCCGACCAGGACTAGCGGGATACAAATCGAACACCGGGGAGCTGTTTTTT.